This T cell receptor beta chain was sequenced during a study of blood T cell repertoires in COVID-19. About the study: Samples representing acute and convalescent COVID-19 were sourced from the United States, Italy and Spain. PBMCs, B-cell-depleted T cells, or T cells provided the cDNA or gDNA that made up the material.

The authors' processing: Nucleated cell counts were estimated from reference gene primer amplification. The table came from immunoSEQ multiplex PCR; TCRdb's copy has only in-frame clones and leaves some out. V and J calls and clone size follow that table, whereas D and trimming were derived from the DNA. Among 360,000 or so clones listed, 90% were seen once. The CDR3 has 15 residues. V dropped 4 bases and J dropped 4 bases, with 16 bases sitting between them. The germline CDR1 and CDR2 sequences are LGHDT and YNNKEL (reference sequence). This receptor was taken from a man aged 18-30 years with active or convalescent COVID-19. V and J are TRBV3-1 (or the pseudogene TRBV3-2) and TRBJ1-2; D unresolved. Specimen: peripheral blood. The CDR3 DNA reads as TGTGCCAGCAGCCTTAACTCAAACCCCTCCTATGGCTACACCTTC. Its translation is CASSLNSNPSYGYTF.